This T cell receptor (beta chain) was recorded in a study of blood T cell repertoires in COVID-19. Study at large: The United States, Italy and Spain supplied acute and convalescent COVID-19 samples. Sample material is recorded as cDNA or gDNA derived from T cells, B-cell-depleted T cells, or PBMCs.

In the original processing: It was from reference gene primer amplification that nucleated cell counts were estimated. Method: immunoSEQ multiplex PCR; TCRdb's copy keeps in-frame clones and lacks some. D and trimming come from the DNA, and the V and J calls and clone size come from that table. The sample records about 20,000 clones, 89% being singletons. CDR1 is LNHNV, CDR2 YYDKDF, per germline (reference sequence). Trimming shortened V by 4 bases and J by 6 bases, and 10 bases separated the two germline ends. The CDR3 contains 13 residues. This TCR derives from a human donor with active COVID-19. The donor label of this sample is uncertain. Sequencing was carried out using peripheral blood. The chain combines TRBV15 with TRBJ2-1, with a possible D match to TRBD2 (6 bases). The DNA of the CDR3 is TGTGCCACCAGCAACGGACTAACCAATGAGCAGTTCTTC. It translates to CATSNGLTNEQFF.